Detailed here is one TCR beta chain. The antigen is not known. The authors amplified TCR beta CDR3 regions, and they did so from RNA transcripts for repertoire sequencing. HTBI-primed first-round RT-PCR preceded second-round multiplex PCR. From the multiplex PCR reads, TCRdb called clonotypes with MiXCR, one entry per CDR3 protein. The repertoire includes 450,000 or so distinct CDR3 sequences, 13% to 15% of them detected once, and around 9.8% sits in the top ten. This specimen belongs to a study of Graves' ophthalmopathy and Graves' hyperthyroidism. In the study overall: No treatment had been given when peripheral blood was collected at initial diagnosis. Findings and caveats of the study: Blood was where most expanded thyroid clonotypes above 0.001 frequency also turned up.

V was pared by 4 bases and J by 5 bases, with 14 bases between. The CDR3 covers 14 residues. Germline CDR1 reads MGHRA; CDR2 reads YSYEKL. Under 3 months in duration, the ophthalmopathy in affected donors had moderate-to-severe activity, CAS ≥3 and NOSPECS ≥4. Clinical symptoms, serum thyroxine, TRAb, thyroid ultrasound and orbital computed tomography were relied on for diagnosis. The origin of this receptor is a woman aged 25-40 years with Graves' ophthalmopathy. The specimen was blood. The chain has TRBV4-1 and TRBJ2-5, with D perhaps matching TRBD2 (6 bases). The CDR3 nucleotides are TGCGCCAGCAGCCGCGGGACCCCCGGGGAGACCCAGTACTTC. This translates into CASSRGTPGETQYF.